A single sample is the source of the 19 T cell receptor beta chains below, sequenced in a study of T cells after yellow fever vaccination. TCRdb reprocessed the 5' RACE reads with MiXCR, giving one entry per CDR3 protein. The repertoire holds more than 65,000 distinct CDR3 sequences, with more than 5.5% as singletons. The source was CD8+ T cells sorted from PBMCs, collected 9 to 10 days after the first yellow fever vaccination. The receptors come from a man aged 18 to 30 who received the YFV17D yellow fever vaccine.

In this sample, this clonotype turned up many times. The CDR3 spells CASSPTPGGQETQYF. CDR3 in DNA: TGTGCCAGCAGCCCCACTCCGGGGGGGCAAGAGACCCAGTACTTC. J is TRBJ2-5 and V is TRBV11-2, with 8 positions matching TRBD2. V lost 5 bases to trimming and J lost 2 bases; unmatched junction nucleotides: 7. CDR1 and CDR2 from the germline V gene are SGHAT and FQNNGV. The CDR3 consists of 15 residues.

This chain joins TRBV5-4 and TRBJ2-3; TRBD1 is a possible D gene (6 bases). Between the trimmed V and J ends, which lost 1 base and 4 bases, there was a span of 13 bases. The germline V gene encodes CDR1 SGHNT and CDR2 YYREEE (reference sequence). The length of the CDR3 is 15 residues. The CDR3 DNA is TGTGCCAGCAGCTTGTGGGGGACACGCGCAGATACGCAGTATTTT. This codes for CASSLWGTRADTQYF.

This clonotype was seen ten or more times. The chain recombines TRBV20-1 with TRBJ2-2; no firm D call. The V gene lost 5 bases and the J gene lost 5 bases, with 12 bases spanning the gap. CDR1 is DFQATT, CDR2 SNEGSKA, per germline (reference sequence). The CDR3 contains 13 residues. The CDR3 region has the DNA TGCAGTGCTTCAGGAGCCGGGACCGGGGAGCTGTTTTTT. It encodes CSASGAGTGELFF.

Ten or more counts support this clonotype. The chain recombines TRBV6-5 with TRBJ2-2; 9 bases map to TRBD1. The CDR3 covers 15 residues. J was trimmed by 5 bases and V by 0 bases; bases with no gene match: 1. Germline V lookup: CDR1 MNHEY, CDR2 SVGAGI. Here the CDR3 DNA reads TGTGCCAGCAGTTACTCGGGACAGGGAACCGGGGAGCTGTTTTTT. Encoded protein: CASSYSGQGTGELFF.

The genes are TRBV6-2 or TRBV6-3 and TRBJ2-7; D possibly corresponds to TRBD2 (6 bases). Germline CDR1 reads MNHEY; CDR2 reads SVGEGT. The CDR3 covers 14 residues. Trimming took 6 bases from V and 4 from J, leaving 16 bases between them. The CDR3 is CASRMEGTVYEQYF. In DNA, the CDR3 is TGTGCCAGCAGAATGGAGGGAACCGTATACGAGCAGTACTTC.

This clonotype was counted at least ten times. The chain joins TRBV29-1 to TRBJ2-7; D remains unclear. The V end lost 6 bases, the J end lost 2 bases, and 8 bases lay between the germline ends. The germline V gene encodes CDR1 SQVTM and CDR2 ANQGSEA. This CDR3 contains 11 residues. The CDR3 DNA reads as TGCAGCGTGGGGTTCACCTACGAGCAGTACTTC. Translating gives CSVGFTYEQYF.

This clonotype was counted at least ten times. The V gene is TRBV5-6, the J gene TRBJ2-1; D not certain. V was trimmed by 4 bases and J by 9 bases, leaving 11 bases between them. The germline gives CDR1 SGHDT, CDR2 YYEEEE. The CDR3 length is 12 residues. The CDR3 sequence: CASSGLPGEQFF. The CDR3 DNA reads TGTGCCAGCAGCGGGCTCCCAGGTGAGCAGTTCTTC.

This clonotype showed up many times. The CDR3 DNA is TGTGCCAGCAGCCAAGATATCCCCCAGGGGAACGAGCAGTACTTC. This translates into CASSQDIPQGNEQYF. The V call is TRBV3-1, the J call TRBJ2-7; D is possibly TRBD1 (6 bases). The CDR3 loop spans 15 amino acids. V was pared by 0 bases and J by 5 bases, with 14 bases between. CDR1 LGHDT and CDR2 YNNKEL come from the germline V gene (reference sequence).

In this sample, this clonotype turned up many times. The CDR3: CASSPRAGVVGTGELFF. CDR3 nucleotide sequence: TGTGCCAGCAGTCCACGGGCGGGGGTCGTCGGCACCGGGGAGCTGTTTTTT. J is TRBJ2-2 and V is TRBV28; 7 bases line up with TRBD2. Germline V lookup: CDR1 MDHEN, CDR2 SYDVKM. The V segment lost 5 bases and the J segment 4 bases; nucleotides outside the gene matches: 13. The CDR3 covers 17 residues.

There are many counts of this clonotype. V is TRBV6-6 and J is TRBJ2-1, with D unclear. The ends were cut back, 4 bases at V and 9 bases at J, with 13 bases in the middle. From germline, CDR1 is MNHNY and CDR2 SVGAGI (reference sequence). The CDR3 sequence is 13 residues long. The CDR3 protein is CASSLPGVREQFF. DNA for the CDR3: TGTGCCAGCAGTTTACCAGGCGTGCGTGAGCAGTTCTTC.

This clonotype was counted between two and nine times. The V gene is TRBV9, the J gene TRBJ2-1; D may be TRBD2 (5 bases). The CDR3 runs to 15 residues. Germline CDR1 is SGDLS and CDR2 is YYNGEE. V shed 0 bases and J shed 6 bases, with 13 bases lying between them. CDR3 bases: TGTGCCAGCAGCGTAGAAGGGTTGGGGAGCAATGAGCAGTTCTTC. Translated, it gives CASSVEGLGSNEQFF.

This clonotype was counted only a few times. This chain joins TRBV7-6 and TRBJ1-5; 7 bases line up with TRBD1. Germline values: CDR1 SGHVS, CDR2 FNYEAQ. This CDR3 spans 14 amino acids. After removal of 5 bases from V and 2 bases from J, the junction contained 3 bases not matched to a gene. The CDR3 region is CASSIGQGNQPQHF. DNA of the CDR3: TGTGCCAGCAGCATCGGACAGGGCAATCAGCCCCAGCATTTT.

This clonotype has at least ten counts. The rearrangement links TRBV4-3 to TRBJ2-6; no definite D call. CDR1 and CDR2 from the germline V gene are LGHNA and YSLEER. The CDR3 consists of 15 residues. The V and J ends lost 3 bases and 0 bases respectively, with 6 bases between them. The CDR3 sequence is CASSQHHSGANVLTF. The CDR3 DNA reads as TGCGCCAGCAGCCAGCACCACTCTGGGGCCAACGTCCTGACTTTC.

Concerning this clonotype: It may be a read error: a sequence one base away is much more abundant. The genes are TRBV7-8 and TRBJ1-1; 8 nucleotides align to TRBD1. The CDR3 is 12 residues long. Per the germline V gene, CDR1 is SGHVS and CDR2 is FQNEAQ. CDR3 loop: CASNLVGQGAFF. CDR3 nucleotide sequence: TGTGCCAGCAACTTAGTAGGACAGGGAGCTTTCTTT.

This clonotype was counted at least ten times. V and J are TRBV4-1 and TRBJ2-1; TRBD1 agrees at 8 bases. J was trimmed by 4 bases and V by 0 bases; bases with no gene match: 5. Germline V CDR1 and CDR2: MGHRA, YSYEKL. The CDR3 has 16 residues. The CDR3 coding sequence is TGCGCCAGCAGCCAAGATTCAGGGGGCGGTTACAATGAGCAGTTCTTC. It encodes CASSQDSGGGYNEQFF.

In its sample, this clonotype was seen many times. The chain links TRBV4-1 to TRBJ1-1; TRBD1 might be the D (6 bases). The V end was cut by 5 bases, the J end by 1 base, with 11 bases between. CDR1 MGHRA and CDR2 YSYEKL come from the germline V gene. The CDR3 is 14 amino acids. CDR3 region: CASSYGQTNTEAFF. The CDR3 DNA follows: TGCGCCAGCAGCTACGGACAGACGAACACTGAAGCTTTCTTT.

In its sample, this clonotype was seen many times. This rearrangement joins TRBV3-1 to TRBJ2-3, with TRBD1 matching 8 bases. Losses at the gene ends were 0 bases for V and 4 bases for J; bases not matched to a gene: 18. The length of the CDR3 is 20 residues. Per the germline V gene, CDR1 is LGHDT and CDR2 is YNNKEL (reference sequence). The CDR3: CASSQEGPRTGSKGADTQYF. The CDR3 nucleotides are TGTGCCAGCAGCCAAGAAGGCCCCCGGACAGGGAGCAAGGGTGCAGATACGCAGTATTTT.

This clonotype was picked up many times. The V and J genes are TRBV6-1 and TRBJ2-7, with a possible D match to TRBD2 (6 bases). CDR3 size: 15 residues. CDR1 MNHNS and CDR2 SASEGT come from the germline V gene. V was pared by 5 bases and J by 0 bases, with 14 bases between. DNA for the CDR3: TGTGCCAGCAGTCCGCGGGACCCTACCTCCTACGAGCAGTACTTC. Protein product: CASSPRDPTSYEQYF.

The chain links TRBV6-5 to TRBJ1-3; D unclear. V shed 6 bases and J shed 5 bases, with 5 bases lying between them. The CDR3 is made up of 11 amino acids. Germline loops: CDR1 MNHEY, CDR2 SVGAGI. The CDR3 loop reads CASRERNTIYF. The CDR3 bases are TGTGCCAGCAGAGAGCGAAACACCATATATTTT.